This note documents a single T cell receptor beta chain sequence. No cognate antigen has been identified for it. No per-base quality is available; no much larger clone lies one base away. This sample is part of a study of blood T cell repertoires in COVID-19 (dated by TCRdb to about 2020). Regarding the research as a whole: Samples covering the acute and convalescent phases of COVID-19 were provided by collaborators in the United States, Italy and Spain. The prospective study material was composed of cDNA or gDNA derived from T cells, B-cell-depleted T cells, or PBMCs. The dataset comprised deeply sampled blood TCRbeta repertoires from subjects exposed to, actively infected with, or recovered from COVID-19. The repertoires were made available in a free public database intended to serve as a resource for research on the immune response to SARS-CoV-2. The samples were drawn from two sources: the first 160 participants of the ongoing ImmuneRACE study, and about 1,300 subjects contributed by 6 global collaborators. Nearly every sample came with metadata listing a de-identified subject ID, COVID-19 status, age in years and sex. Where HLA class I and class II types were available, the types were taken from metadata supplied by the sample provider, not from assay-based typing. Points the paper makes about the study in general: The quantity of clinical and demographic metadata differed by source and by participant and was supplied without curation.

Via the germline V gene (reference sequence), CDR1 is LNHDA and CDR2 SQIVND. The V end loses 7 bases and the J end loses 2 bases, and a stretch of 21 bases separates them. The CDR3 holds 17 amino acids from the cysteine to the phenylalanine. Just CDR3 DNA is preserved here, 51 bases in frame from base 1. TCRbeta CDR3 regions were amplified from genomic DNA using the immunoSEQ Assay, a bias-controlled multiplex PCR. As for how the authors treated the data: Within the assay, amplification of reference gene primers was used to estimate how many nucleated cells each sample contained. Sequence reads were collapsed and filtered to measure the absolute abundance of every unique TCRbeta CDR3 rearrangement. For each sample, productive Simpson clonality was calculated as the square root of Simpson's diversity index over productive rearrangements. The table comes from immuneACCESS by way of TCRdb, which keeps in-frame sequences with V and J called. Part of the clones is missing from these tables; in studies checked, under half for an unresolved V gene and the rest for unknown reasons. From that table come the V and J calls and clone size; the DNA was used to work out D and trimming. For this sample there are about 30,000 clones; approximately 90% appear just once. Over 2% of the sample is held by the ten biggest clonotypes.

Each collaborating institution followed its own protocols to collect whole blood in K2EDTA tubes. For TCRbeta analysis, collaborators shipped samples in one of three forms: frozen whole blood, isolated PBMCs, or DNA extracted from either of those sample types. The chain joins TRBV19 to TRBJ1-5; TRBD1 is perhaps the D gene, given 6 matching bases. This receptor was identified in a man in his forties or fifties with active COVID-19. Sequencing was carried out using peripheral blood. The nucleotides read TGTGCCAGTACCGCCCCGGGACAATCTCTGGGCAATCAGCCCCAGCATTTT. The encoded protein is CASTAPGQSLGNQPQHF.